The T cell receptor (beta chain) described here comes from a study of CD8+CD57+ T cells in acquired aplastic anemia. At the level of the study: Recorded DNA amounts for sorted CD4+ and CD8+ cells had an average of approximately 3 ug.

This CDR3 comprises 14 residues. The ends were cut back, 5 bases at V and 2 bases at J, with 12 bases in the middle. Study-level points and caveats: Significant differences in CD8+ Simpson's diversity were not observed between patients and controls. Patients and controls had in common fewer than 30 CD8+ CDR3 sequences.

With regard to this clonotype: Its cognate antigen is unknown.

Genomic DNA, the template, was used for profiling of the TCR beta VDJ and CDR3. One entry per CDR3 protein, called by TCRdb with MiXCR from the reads. Among some 170,000 distinct CDR3 sequences listed, roughly 45% were seen once. Material: sorted CD4+, CD8+, or CD8+CD57+ T cells (not recorded which) from PBMCs. This chain links TRBV12-3 or TRBV12-4 with TRBJ2-5; D is undetermined. The sequence was obtained from a human donor in good health. CDR3 amino acids: CASSDRRYQETQYF. The CDR3 bases are TGTGCCAGCAGTGACCGGCGATATCAAGAGACCCAGTACTTC.